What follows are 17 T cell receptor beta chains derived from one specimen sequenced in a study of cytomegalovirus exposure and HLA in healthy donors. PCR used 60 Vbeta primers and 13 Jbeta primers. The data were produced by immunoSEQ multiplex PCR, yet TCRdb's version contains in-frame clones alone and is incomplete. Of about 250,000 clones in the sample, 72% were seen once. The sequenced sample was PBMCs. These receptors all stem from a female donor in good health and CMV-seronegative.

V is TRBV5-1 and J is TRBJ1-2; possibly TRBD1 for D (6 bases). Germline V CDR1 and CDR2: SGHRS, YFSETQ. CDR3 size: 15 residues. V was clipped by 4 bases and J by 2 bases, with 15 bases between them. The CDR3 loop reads CASSLSQGKNYGYTF. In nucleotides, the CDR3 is TGCGCCAGCAGCCTTAGCCAGGGGAAAAACTATGGCTACACCTTC. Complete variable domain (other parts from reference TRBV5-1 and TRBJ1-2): KAGVTQTPRYLIKTRGQQVTLSCSPISGHRSVSWYQQTPGQGLQFLFEYFSETQRNKGNFPGRFSGRQFSNSRSEMNVSTLELGDSALYLCASSLSQGKNYGYTFGSGTRLTVV.

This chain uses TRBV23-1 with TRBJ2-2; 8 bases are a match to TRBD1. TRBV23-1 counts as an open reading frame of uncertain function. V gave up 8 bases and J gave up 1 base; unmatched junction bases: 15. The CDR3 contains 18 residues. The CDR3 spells CASGSYQPGQENTGELFF. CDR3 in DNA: TGCGCCAGCGGCTCCTACCAGCCGGGACAGGAGAACACCGGGGAGCTGTTTTTT.

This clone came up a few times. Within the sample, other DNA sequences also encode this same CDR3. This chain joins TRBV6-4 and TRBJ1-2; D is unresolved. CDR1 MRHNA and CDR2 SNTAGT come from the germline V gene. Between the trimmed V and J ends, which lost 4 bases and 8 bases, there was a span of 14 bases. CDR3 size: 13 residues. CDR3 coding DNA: TGTGCCAGCAGTGCTTCTGGTAGTTCGGGCTACACCTTC. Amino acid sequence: CASSASGSSGYTF.

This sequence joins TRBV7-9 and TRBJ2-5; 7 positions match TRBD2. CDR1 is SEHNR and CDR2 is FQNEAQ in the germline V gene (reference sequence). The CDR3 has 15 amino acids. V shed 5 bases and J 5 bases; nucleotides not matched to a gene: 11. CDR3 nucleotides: TGTGCCAGCAGCCGAGCGGGACGGCATTCGGAGACCCAGTACTTC. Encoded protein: CASSRAGRHSETQYF.

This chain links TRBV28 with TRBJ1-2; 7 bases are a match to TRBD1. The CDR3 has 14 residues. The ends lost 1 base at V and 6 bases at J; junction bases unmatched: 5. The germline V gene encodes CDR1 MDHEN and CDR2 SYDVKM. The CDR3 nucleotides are TGTGCCAGCAGTTTATCCCAGGGGGGAGATGGCTACACCTTC. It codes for CASSLSQGGDGYTF.

The CDR3 DNA reads as TGTGCCAGCAGCTTCGGGACAGGGGTGGTCGGGGAGACCCAGTACTTC. Translated, it gives CASSFGTGVVGETQYF. The chain recombines TRBV7-9 with TRBJ2-5; 10 bases map to TRBD1. J was trimmed by 5 bases and V by 3 bases; bases with no gene match: 9. The germline V gene encodes CDR1 SEHNR and CDR2 FQNEAQ (reference sequence). CDR3 length: 16 amino acids.

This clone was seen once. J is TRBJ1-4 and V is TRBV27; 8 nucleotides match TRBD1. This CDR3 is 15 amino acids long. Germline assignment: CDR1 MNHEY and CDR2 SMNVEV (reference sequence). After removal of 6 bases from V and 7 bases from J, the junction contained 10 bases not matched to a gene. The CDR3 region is CASRLRGRQGEKLFF. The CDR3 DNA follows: TGTGCCAGCAGACTCAGGGGGCGCCAGGGTGAAAAACTGTTTTTT.

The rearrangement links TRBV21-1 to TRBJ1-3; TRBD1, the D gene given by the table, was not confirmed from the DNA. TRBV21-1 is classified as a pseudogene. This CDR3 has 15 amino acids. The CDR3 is CASSKGQASGNTIYF. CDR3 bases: TGTGCCAGCAGCAAGGGACAGGCCTCTGGAAACACCATATATTTT.

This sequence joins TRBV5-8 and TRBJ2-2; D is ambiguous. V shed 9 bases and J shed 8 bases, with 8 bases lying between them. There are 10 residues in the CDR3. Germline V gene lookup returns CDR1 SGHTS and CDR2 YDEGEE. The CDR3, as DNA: TGTGCCATTCCCCATGGGGAGCTGTTTTTT. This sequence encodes CAIPHGELFF.

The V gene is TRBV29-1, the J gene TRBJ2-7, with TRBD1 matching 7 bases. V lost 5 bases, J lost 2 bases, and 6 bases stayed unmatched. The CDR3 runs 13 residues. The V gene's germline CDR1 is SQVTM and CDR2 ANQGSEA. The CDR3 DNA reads TGCAGCGTTCTGTCGCAGGGGGCCTACGAGCAGTACTTC. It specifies CSVLSQGAYEQYF.

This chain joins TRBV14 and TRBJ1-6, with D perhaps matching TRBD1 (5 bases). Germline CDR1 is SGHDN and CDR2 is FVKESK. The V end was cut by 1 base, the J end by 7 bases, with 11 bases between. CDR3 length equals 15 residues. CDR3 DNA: TGTGCCAGCAGCCAAGGGGTCAGGGCAAATTCACCCCTCCACTTT. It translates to CASSQGVRANSPLHF.

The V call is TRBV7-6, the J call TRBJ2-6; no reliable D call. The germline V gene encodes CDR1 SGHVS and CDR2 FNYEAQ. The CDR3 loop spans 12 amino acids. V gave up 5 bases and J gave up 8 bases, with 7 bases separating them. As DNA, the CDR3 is TGTGCCAGCAGCACGAGGACCAACGTCCTGACTTTC. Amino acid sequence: CASSTRTNVLTF.

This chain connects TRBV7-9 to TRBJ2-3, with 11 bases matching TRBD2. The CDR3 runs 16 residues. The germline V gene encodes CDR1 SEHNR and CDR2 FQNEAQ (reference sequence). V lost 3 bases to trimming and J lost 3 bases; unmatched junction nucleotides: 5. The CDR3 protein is CASSFLAGGVTDTQYF. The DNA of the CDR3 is TGTGCCAGCAGCTTTTTAGCGGGAGGGGTGACAGATACGCAGTATTTT.

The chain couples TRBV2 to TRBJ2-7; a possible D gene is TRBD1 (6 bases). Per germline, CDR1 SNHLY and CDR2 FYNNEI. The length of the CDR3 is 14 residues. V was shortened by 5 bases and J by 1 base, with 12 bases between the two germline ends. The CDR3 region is CASSLTGSSYEQYF. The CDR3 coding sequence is TGTGCCAGCAGTCTGACAGGCTCGTCCTACGAGCAGTACTTC.

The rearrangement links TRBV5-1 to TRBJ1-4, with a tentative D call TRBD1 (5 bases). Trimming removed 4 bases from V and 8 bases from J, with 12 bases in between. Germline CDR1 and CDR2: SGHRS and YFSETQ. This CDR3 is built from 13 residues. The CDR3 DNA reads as TGCGCCAGCAGCGGGGGGTTAGGGGAAAAACTGTTTTTT. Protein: CASSGGLGEKLFF.

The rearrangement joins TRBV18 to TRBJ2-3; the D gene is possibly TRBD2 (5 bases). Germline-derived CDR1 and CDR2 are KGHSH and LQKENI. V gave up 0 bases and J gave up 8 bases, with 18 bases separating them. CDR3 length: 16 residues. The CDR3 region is CASSPPRLGYEGTQYF. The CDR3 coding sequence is TGTGCCAGCTCACCACCGCGTTTGGGGTACGAGGGTACGCAGTATTTT.

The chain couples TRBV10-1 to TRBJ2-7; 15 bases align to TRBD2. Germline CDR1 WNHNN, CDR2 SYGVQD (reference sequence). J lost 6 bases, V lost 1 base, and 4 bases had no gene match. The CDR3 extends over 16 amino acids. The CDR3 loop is CASSEFGTSGRSEQYF. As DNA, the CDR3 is TGCGCCAGCAGTGAGTTTGGGACTAGCGGGAGGAGCGAGCAGTACTTC.